The rows below give T cell receptor beta chains drawn from one sample of a study of shared T cell receptors in the human thymus. Assay used: immunoSEQ multiplex PCR; TCRdb lists only in-frame clones, some missing. The sample holds approximately 660,000 clones; roughly 90% are singletons and the top ten take 0.0085% to 0.012%. These same records also appear under a second study, on human thymus T cells.

The sample taken for sequencing was thymocytes. The receptors were sampled from a boy less than two years old with a congenital heart defect. The CDR3 runs from the conserved cysteine through the conserved F or W. The order of the fields is D gene, V gene, CDR3 protein. The D gene is left open where the match is weak.

d_gene: TRBD1
v_gene: TRBV7-3
CDR3aa: CASSPDQVITGDTGELFF

d_gene: TRBD1
v_gene: TRBV4-3
CDR3aa: CASSQARVSRDRRYEQYF

d_gene: NA
v_gene: TRBV4-1
CDR3aa: CASSHLLRDFFSYEQYF

d_gene: TRBD2
v_gene: TRBV12-5
CDR3aa: CASGLLPSGGSYEQYF

d_gene: TRBD1
v_gene: TRBV27
CDR3aa: CASSARDRVHYGYTF

d_gene: NA
v_gene: TRBV29-1
CDR3aa: CSVEPGGYGYTF

d_gene: NA
v_gene: TRBV9
CDR3aa: CASSPKGGPLNEKLFF

d_gene: TRBD2
v_gene: TRBV19
CDR3aa: CASTNPLGGSADTQYF

d_gene: TRBD1
v_gene: TRBV18
CDR3aa: CASSQGTDRGVNQPQHF

d_gene: NA
v_gene: TRBV12-2
CDR3aa: CASRLDSGRWREQYF

d_gene: NA
v_gene: TRBV19
CDR3aa: CATQRNRDEQYF

d_gene: TRBD2
v_gene: TRBV6-1
CDR3aa: CASSGWGRSGTSRPYEQYF

d_gene: TRBD1
v_gene: TRBV7-2
CDR3aa: CASSAGQGSDIQYF

d_gene: NA
v_gene: TRBV6-5
CDR3aa: CASSYPTPGAGYEQYF

d_gene: TRBD2
v_gene: TRBV6-1
CDR3aa: CASSGGLAGAQAKNIQYF

d_gene: TRBD1
v_gene: TRBV6-1
CDR3aa: CASSRDRPLQETQYF

d_gene: TRBD2
v_gene: TRBV11-3
CDR3aa: CASSLVWTSGRQFF

d_gene: TRBD2
v_gene: TRBV28
CDR3aa: CASSLHPKRERAKNIQYF

d_gene: TRBD2
v_gene: TRBV4-3
CDR3aa: CASSQTSPGLALYNEQFF

d_gene: TRBD2
v_gene: TRBV18
CDR3aa: CASSPSLAGGSYEQYF

d_gene: TRBD2
v_gene: TRBV7-9
CDR3aa: CASSLGAGGDYNEQFF

d_gene: NA
v_gene: TRBV29-1
CDR3aa: CSVRYGGGNTEAFF

d_gene: NA
v_gene: TRBV12-5
CDR3aa: CASGWDNGEKLFF

d_gene: NA
v_gene: TRBV6-5
CDR3aa: CASSYSRGSEPGELFF

d_gene: NA
v_gene: TRBV19
CDR3aa: CASSIGALSSYTEAFF

d_gene: NA
v_gene: TRBV10-2
CDR3aa: CASSEHQRVGNEQFF

d_gene: NA
v_gene: TRBV4-1
CDR3aa: CASSPRLGTGELFF

d_gene: TRBD2
v_gene: TRBV4-2
CDR3aa: CASSQVSSGDTDTQYF